The entry that follows covers one T cell receptor beta chain sequence. Germline V CDR1 and CDR2: MDHEN, SYDVKM. The germline V and J ends were trimmed by 8 bases and 2 bases, with 13 bases remaining between them. CDR3 length: 15 residues. This sample stems from a study of blood T cell repertoires in COVID-19. Repertoires were generated with immunoSEQ multiplex PCR, while TCRdb's copy carries only in-frame clones and drops some. The sample has around 86,000 clones, more than 70% seen once. The sample comprised peripheral blood. The chain combines TRBV28 with TRBJ2-6; D might be TRBD1 (5 bases). The TCR comes from a human donor with acute or convalescent COVID-19. The donor label of this sample is uncertain. CDR3 residues: CASGQGDTGANVLTF. The DNA of the CDR3 is TGTGCCAGCGGGCAGGGCGATACTGGGGCCAACGTCCTGACTTTC.